The 23 T cell receptor beta chains below were found in one sample sequenced in a study of T cells in Graves' hyperthyroidism and ophthalmopathy. The source material, RNA transcripts, was used to amplify TCR beta CDR3 regions. RT-PCR in the first round (using the HTBI primer set) targeted the TCR CDR3. TCRdb reprocessed the multiplex PCR reads via MiXCR and lists one record per CDR3 protein. The profile shows around 400,000 distinct CDR3 sequences, over 10% of them singletons. Material: blood. The origin of the receptors is a woman under 30 with Graves' hyperthyroidism.

This clonotype was found a few times. The chain employs TRBV14 and TRBJ2-5; D gene ambiguous. V was pared by 2 bases and J by 5 bases, with 9 bases between. The CDR3 totals 13 residues. Germline CDR1 and CDR2: SGHDN and FVKESK. The CDR3 is CASSQRLGETQYF. The CDR3 coding sequence is TGTGCCAGCAGCCAAAGGCTGGGGGAGACCCAGTACTTC. The full variable domain, in which reference TRBV14 and TRBJ2-5 provide the parts outside the CDR3, is EAGVTQFPSHSVIEKGQTVTLRCDPISGHDNLYWYRRVMGKEIKFLLHFVKESKQDESGMPNNRFLAERTGGTYSTLKVQPAELEDSGVYFCASSQRLGETQYFGPGTRLLVL.

The table lists this clonotype with many counts. The V call is TRBV19, the J call TRBJ1-6; 7 positions agree with TRBD1. This CDR3 contains 13 residues. Germline assignment: CDR1 LNHDA and CDR2 SQIVND (reference sequence). Losses at the gene ends were 5 bases for V and 9 bases for J; bases not matched to a gene: 4. The CDR3 coding sequence is TGTGCCAGTAGTGGGACAGATACTTCACCCCTCCACTTT. It encodes CASSGTDTSPLHF.

This clonotype was detected many times. This rearrangement joins TRBV3-1 to TRBJ2-1; D remains unclear. The CDR3 runs to 13 residues. The germline CDR1 and CDR2 sequences are LGHDT and YNNKEL (reference sequence). V lost 6 bases and J 8 bases, leaving 14 bases between the germline ends. The DNA for the CDR3 is TGTGCCAGCAGTCGACTTGGGGAATATGAGCAGTTCTTC. It translates to CASSRLGEYEQFF.

This clonotype was counted at least ten times. V gene TRBV5-1 combines with J gene TRBJ2-6, with no clear D. Germline V lookup: CDR1 SGHRS, CDR2 YFSETQ. CDR3 length: 13 residues. The V end was cut by 6 bases, the J end by 3 bases, with 7 bases between. The CDR3 region is CASTSDGANVLTF. CDR3 sequence (DNA): TGCGCCAGCACGTCCGATGGGGCCAACGTCCTGACTTTC.

This clonotype was observed at least ten times. The chain uses TRBV27 and TRBJ1-1, with D possibly matching TRBD1 (6 bases). The length of the CDR3 is 15 residues. Trimming removed 4 bases from V and 5 bases from J, with 17 bases in between. CDR1 MNHEY and CDR2 SMNVEV come from the germline V gene (reference sequence). The CDR3 DNA follows: TGTGCCAGCAGTTCCGCCGGACAGCCAACGACTGAAGCTTTCTTT. Translated, it gives CASSSAGQPTTEAFF.

This clonotype was counted at least ten times. The chain has TRBV30 and TRBJ1-2; no clear D. The CDR3 is made up of 13 amino acids. Germline CDR1 is GTSNPN and CDR2 is SVGIG (reference sequence). The ends were cut back, 5 bases at V and 4 bases at J, with 14 bases in the middle. The CDR3 loop is CAWGLDGLYGYTF. CDR3 in DNA: TGTGCCTGGGGCTTGGACGGACTCTATGGCTACACCTTC.

This clonotype was recorded at least ten times. The V call is TRBV28, the J call TRBJ1-1; D call uncertain. Germline CDR1 MDHEN, CDR2 SYDVKM. The CDR3 has 14 amino acids. Trimming removed 5 bases from V and 3 bases from J, with 13 bases in between. The CDR3 reads CASSPTGWYTEAFF. The DNA for the CDR3 is TGTGCCAGCAGTCCCACGGGTTGGTACACTGAAGCTTTCTTT.

Many counts were recorded for this clonotype. Written as DNA, the CDR3 is TGTGCCAGCAGCCCAACCGGGCTTCGTAGTAATGAGCAGTTCTTC. Translation gives CASSPTGLRSNEQFF. The chain uses TRBV28 and TRBJ2-1; D is unclear. Germline assignment: CDR1 MDHEN and CDR2 SYDVKM. Trimming took 6 bases from V and 7 from J, leaving 19 bases between them. CDR3 length: 15 residues.

The chain recombines TRBV7-9 with TRBJ2-7; no firm D call. V gave up 2 bases and J gave up 2 bases, with 10 bases separating them. Germline-derived CDR1 and CDR2 are SEHNR and FQNEAQ (reference sequence). The CDR3 covers 14 residues. The CDR3: CASSLWPGPYEQYF. DNA of the CDR3: TGTGCCAGCAGCTTATGGCCTGGACCCTACGAGCAGTACTTC.

The rearrangement joins TRBV14 to TRBJ1-2, with D uncertain. CDR1 and CDR2 from the germline V gene are SGHDN and FVKESK. This CDR3 region has 15 residues. The V end lost 0 bases, the J end lost 5 bases, and 13 bases lay between the germline ends. The CDR3 loop reads CASSQDHIVGYGYTF. The CDR3, as DNA: TGTGCCAGCAGCCAAGATCATATAGTCGGATATGGCTACACCTTC.

V and J are TRBV20-1 and TRBJ1-4; 7 bases agree with TRBD1. CDR3 length: 14 residues. After removal of 5 bases from V and 0 bases from J, the junction contained 3 bases not matched to a gene. In germline, CDR1 is DFQATT, CDR2 SNEGSKA (reference sequence). CDR3 sequence reads: CSARDSSTNEKLFF. The CDR3 DNA is TGCAGTGCTCGGGACAGCTCAACTAATGAAAAACTGTTTTTT.

This clonotype was detected many times. V usage is TRBV9 and J usage is TRBJ2-2; D is perhaps TRBD1 (7 bases). The CDR3 has 16 residues. Germline V gene data show CDR1 as SGDLS and CDR2 as YYNGEE. Trimming shortened V by 4 bases and J by 4 bases, and 17 bases separated the two germline ends. CDR3 sequence: CASSPWRQGGTGELFF. The CDR3 DNA sequence: TGTGCCAGCAGCCCCTGGAGGCAGGGGGGCACCGGGGAGCTGTTTTTT.

This clonotype was seen ten or more times. The chain carries TRBV2 and TRBJ2-1; D is tentatively TRBD1 or TRBD2 (5 bases each). CDR3 length: 13 amino acids. The V end was cut by 7 bases, the J end by 11 bases, with 18 bases between. Germline assignment: CDR1 SNHLY and CDR2 FYNNEI. CDR3 amino acids: CASNRRTSEQQFF. In DNA form, the CDR3 reads TGTGCCAGCAACAGGAGGACGAGCGAGCAGCAGTTCTTC. Full variable domain (rest looked up from reference TRBV2 and TRBJ2-1): EPEVTQTPSHQVTQMGQEVILRCVPISNHLYFYWYRQILGQKVEFLVSFYNNEISEKSEIFDDQFSVERPDGSNFTLKIRSTKLEDSAMYFCASNRRTSEQQFFGPGTRLTVL.

This clonotype occurred many times. This may be a read error, as it is one base from a much larger clone. The chain is built from TRBV28 and TRBJ2-7; the D gene is possibly TRBD2 (6 bases). Germline CDR1 MDHEN, CDR2 SYDVKM. The CDR3 is made up of 14 amino acids. This chain's CDR3 is CACSLVTEGYEQYF. CDR3 nucleotide sequence: TGTGCCTGCAGTTTGGTGACGGAGGGGTACGAGCAGTACTTC.

The V and J genes are TRBV12-3 or TRBV12-4 and TRBJ2-3, with a possible D match to TRBD2 (6 bases). This CDR3 comprises 13 residues. V lost 7 bases and J 2 bases, leaving 10 bases between the germline ends. The CDR3 DNA sequence: TGTGCCAGCAAGAGGGACTCCACAGATACGCAGTATTTT. This sequence encodes CASKRDSTDTQYF.

The V gene is TRBV5-1, the J gene TRBJ2-7; 7 bases fit TRBD2. The CDR3 consists of 14 residues. Germline V CDR1 and CDR2: SGHRS, YFSETQ. V shed 4 bases and J 7 bases; nucleotides not matched to a gene: 11. CDR3 protein: CASSGGVGTKEQYF. CDR3 nucleotide sequence: TGCGCCAGCAGCGGAGGGGTGGGGACTAAGGAGCAGTACTTC.

Concerning this clonotype itself: One base away lies a much larger clone, so this may be a sequencing read error. The chain has TRBV2 and TRBJ2-5, with D possibly called TRBD1 or TRBD2 (5 bases each). The CDR3 runs 15 residues. In germline, CDR1 is SNHLY, CDR2 FYNNEI. The chain's CDR3 is CANSDPGRRQETQYF. CDR3 sequence (DNA): TGTGCCAACAGTGATCCGGGGCGTAGGCAAGAGACCCAGTACTTC.

This clonotype was picked up a small number of times. V usage is TRBV19 and J usage is TRBJ1-5; D is uncertain. The germline gives CDR1 LNHDA, CDR2 SQIVND (reference sequence). V lost 3 bases to trimming and J lost 5 bases, with 14 bases between them. This CDR3 has 15 amino acids. The CDR3 sequence is CASSILGVGYQPQHF. The CDR3 DNA follows: TGTGCCAGTAGTATTCTGGGCGTGGGGTATCAGCCCCAGCATTTT.

This clonotype was recorded many times. This chain joins TRBV15 and TRBJ1-1; D ambiguous. From germline, CDR1 is LNHNV and CDR2 YYDKDF (reference sequence). The CDR3 consists of 15 residues. Deletions cut 4 bases from V and 1 base from J, with 13 bases between. The DNA for the CDR3 is TGTGCCACCAGCACCTACCCGGACGGGAACACTGAAGCTTTCTTT. Protein product: CATSTYPDGNTEAFF.

Note on this clonotype: A much bigger clone sits one base away, suggesting this may be a read error. This chain uses TRBV6-2 or TRBV6-3 with TRBJ1-2; D possibly corresponds to TRBD1 (5 bases). This CDR3 has 14 amino acids. The V gene's germline CDR1 is MNHEY and CDR2 SVGEGT. V gave up 2 bases and J gave up 4 bases, with 11 bases separating them. CDR3 coding DNA: TGTGCCAGCAGTTACATGGGGAGGGGCTATGGCTACACCTTC. The encoded protein is CASSYMGRGYGYTF.

The V call is TRBV11-2, the J call TRBJ1-6; D may be TRBD1 (6 bases). The germline gives CDR1 SGHAT, CDR2 FQNNGV. There are 16 residues in the CDR3. V was clipped by 2 bases and J by 5 bases, with 13 bases between them. The CDR3 protein is CASSLSLQGNNSPLHF. The CDR3 DNA follows: TGTGCCAGCAGCTTATCCCTACAGGGCAATAATTCACCCCTCCACTTT.

In its sample, this clonotype was seen many times. The V call is TRBV27, the J call TRBJ2-7; unclear D gene. There are 15 residues in the CDR3. Germline V gives CDR1 MNHEY, CDR2 SMNVEV (reference sequence). V shed 3 bases and J shed 3 bases, with 15 bases lying between them. CDR3 in amino acids: CASSFRLRANYEQYF. CDR3 DNA sequence: TGTGCCAGCAGTTTCAGACTGAGAGCCAACTACGAGCAGTACTTC.

This clonotype was counted many times. The genes are TRBV10-3 and TRBJ1-1; 7 bases fit TRBD1. This CDR3 is 14 amino acids long. V was pared by 4 bases and J by 7 bases, with 9 bases of the junction left unmatched. CDR1 and CDR2 (germline): ENHRY, SYGVKD. The CDR3 bases are TGTGCCATCAGTGCCATCGGACAGGCAGGTGAAGCTTTCTTT. It codes for CAISAIGQAGEAFF.